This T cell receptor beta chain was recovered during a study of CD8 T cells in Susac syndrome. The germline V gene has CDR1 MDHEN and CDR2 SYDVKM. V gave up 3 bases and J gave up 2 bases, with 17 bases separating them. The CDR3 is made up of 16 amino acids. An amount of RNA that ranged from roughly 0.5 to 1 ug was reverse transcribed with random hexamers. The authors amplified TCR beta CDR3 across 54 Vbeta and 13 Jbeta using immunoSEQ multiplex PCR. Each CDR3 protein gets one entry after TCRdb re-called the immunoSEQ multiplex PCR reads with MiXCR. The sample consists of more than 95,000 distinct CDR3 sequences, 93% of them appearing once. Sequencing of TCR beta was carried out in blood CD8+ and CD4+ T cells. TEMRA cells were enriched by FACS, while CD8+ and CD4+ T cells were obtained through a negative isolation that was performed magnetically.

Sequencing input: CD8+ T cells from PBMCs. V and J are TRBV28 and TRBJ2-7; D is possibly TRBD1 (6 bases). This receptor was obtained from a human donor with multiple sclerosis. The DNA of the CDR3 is TGTGCCAGCAGTTTCCATAGGGGGTCCGGAACCTACGAGCAGTACTTC. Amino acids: CASSFHRGSGTYEQYF.